This TCR beta chain emerged from a study of blood T cell repertoires in COVID-19. Study information: From T cells, B-cell-depleted T cells, or PBMCs came the material, which was cDNA or gDNA.

In the authors' methods: For nucleated cells, counts were estimated from reference gene primer amplification. TCRdb's copy holds only in-frame clones and misses some; the assay was immunoSEQ multiplex PCR. Clonal size and the V and J genes are those of that table, whereas D and trimming came from the DNA. This table has tens of thousands of clones, roughly 74% appearing once. The CDR3 is 15 amino acids. Germline CDR1 is KGHSH and CDR2 is LQKENI. The V segment lost 5 bases and the J segment 4 bases; nucleotides outside the gene matches: 7. This clone was detected once. V gene TRBV18 combines with J gene TRBJ2-7; TRBD2 matches 11 bases. The sequenced sample consisted of peripheral blood. This receptor was taken from a human donor in a cohort sampled during active COVID-19. CDR3 coding DNA: TGTGCCAGCTCAAGAGGGCTAGCGGGAGGATACGAGCAGTACTTC. It is translated as CASSRGLAGGYEQYF.